Sequencing of this T cell receptor beta chain was carried out in a study of blood T cells in healthy people across ages. It was with a sample-barcoded 5' primer and a J-beta primer mix that a second PCR of about 6 to 12 cycles was run. TCRdb ran MiXCR on the 5' RACE reads and lists one entry per CDR3 protein. The repertoire holds about 1 million distinct CDR3 sequences, under 55% seen once, with about 19% in the top ten. The sample holds a few counts of this clonotype. Trimming shortened V by 3 bases and J by 0 bases, and 6 bases separated the two germline ends. This CDR3 has 14 residues. CDR1 and CDR2 (germline): MRHNA, SNTAGT.

J is TRBJ2-1 and V is TRBV6-4, with no clear D. This TCR derives from a woman aged 60-75 years in good health. Input material: blood. This chain's CDR3 is CASSEDDSYNEQFF. The CDR3 DNA reads TGTGCCAGCAGTGAAGATGACTCCTACAATGAGCAGTTCTTC.